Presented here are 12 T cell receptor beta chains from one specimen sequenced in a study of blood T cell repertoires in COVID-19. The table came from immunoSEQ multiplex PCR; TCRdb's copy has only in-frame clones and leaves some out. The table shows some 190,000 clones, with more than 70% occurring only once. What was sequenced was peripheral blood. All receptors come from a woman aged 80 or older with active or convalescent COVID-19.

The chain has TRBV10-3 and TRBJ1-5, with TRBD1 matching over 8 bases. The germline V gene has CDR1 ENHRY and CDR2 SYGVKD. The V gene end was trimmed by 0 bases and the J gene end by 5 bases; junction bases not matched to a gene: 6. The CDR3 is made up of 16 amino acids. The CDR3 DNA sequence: TGTGCCATCAGTGAGTCGGGGACAGGTATGGATCAGCCCCAGCATTTT. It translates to CAISESGTGMDQPQHF.

CDR3 coding DNA: TGTGCCAGCGGACGAACAGGGATAACTAATGAAAAACTGTTTTTT. It yields the protein CASGRTGITNEKLFF. This chain connects TRBV2 to TRBJ1-4; tentative D call: TRBD1 (6 bases). The CDR3 runs 15 residues. Looked up from germline, CDR1 is SNHLY and CDR2 is FYNNEI. The ends were cut back, 8 bases at V and 1 base at J, with 14 bases in the middle.

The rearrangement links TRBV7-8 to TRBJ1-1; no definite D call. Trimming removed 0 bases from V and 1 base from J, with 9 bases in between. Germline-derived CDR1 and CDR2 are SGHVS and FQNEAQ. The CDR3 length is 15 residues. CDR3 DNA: TGTGCCAGCAGCTTAGCGATGAACGGGAACACTGAAGCTTTCTTT. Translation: CASSLAMNGNTEAFF. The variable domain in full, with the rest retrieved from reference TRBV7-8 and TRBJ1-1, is GAGVSQSPRYKVAKRGQDVALRCDPISGHVSLFWYQQALGQGPEFLTYFQNEAQLDKSGLPSDRFFAERPEGSVSTLKIQRTQQEDSAVYLCASSLAMNGNTEAFFGQGTRLTVV.

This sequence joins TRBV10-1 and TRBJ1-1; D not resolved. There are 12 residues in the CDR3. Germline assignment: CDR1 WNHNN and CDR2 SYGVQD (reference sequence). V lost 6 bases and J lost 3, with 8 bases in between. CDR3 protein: CASSFGDTEAFF. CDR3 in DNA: TGCGCCAGCAGCTTCGGGGACACTGAAGCTTTCTTT.

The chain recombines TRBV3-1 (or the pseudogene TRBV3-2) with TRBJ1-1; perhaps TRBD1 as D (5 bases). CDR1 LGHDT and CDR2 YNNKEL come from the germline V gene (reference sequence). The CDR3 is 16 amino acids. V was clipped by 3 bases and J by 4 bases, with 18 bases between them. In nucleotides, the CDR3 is TGTGCCAGCAGCCAGAAGGGGAGGGTCAGAATCACTGAAGCTTTCTTT. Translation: CASSQKGRVRITEAFF.

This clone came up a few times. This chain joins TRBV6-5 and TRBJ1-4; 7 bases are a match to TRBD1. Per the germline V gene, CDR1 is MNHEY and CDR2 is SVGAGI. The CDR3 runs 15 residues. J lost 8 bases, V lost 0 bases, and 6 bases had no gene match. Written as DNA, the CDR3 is TGTGCCAGCAGTTACTCGACAGGGAGGATGGAAAAACTGTTTTTT. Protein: CASSYSTGRMEKLFF.

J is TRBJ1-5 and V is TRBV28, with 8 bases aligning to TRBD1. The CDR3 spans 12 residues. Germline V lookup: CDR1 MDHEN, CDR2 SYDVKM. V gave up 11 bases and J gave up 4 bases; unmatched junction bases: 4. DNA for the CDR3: TGTGCCGGGACAGGACAAAATCAGCCCCAGCATTTT. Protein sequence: CAGTGQNQPQHF.

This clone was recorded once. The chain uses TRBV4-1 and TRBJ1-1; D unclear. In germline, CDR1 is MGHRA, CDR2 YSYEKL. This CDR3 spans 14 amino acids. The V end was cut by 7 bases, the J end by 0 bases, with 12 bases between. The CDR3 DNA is TGCGCCAGCACCCCGGTTACCATGAACACTGAAGCTTTCTTT. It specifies CASTPVTMNTEAFF.

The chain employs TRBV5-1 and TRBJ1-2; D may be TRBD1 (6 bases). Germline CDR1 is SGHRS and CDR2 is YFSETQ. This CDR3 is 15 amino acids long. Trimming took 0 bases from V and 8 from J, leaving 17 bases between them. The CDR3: CASSLDLHRAEGYTF. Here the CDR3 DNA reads TGCGCCAGCAGCTTGGACCTTCACAGGGCTGAGGGCTACACCTTC.

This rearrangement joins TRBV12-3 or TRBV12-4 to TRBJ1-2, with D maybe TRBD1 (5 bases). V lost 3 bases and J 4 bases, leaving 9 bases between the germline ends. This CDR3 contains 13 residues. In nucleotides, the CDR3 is TGTGCCAGCAGTTTGTCAGGGCCCTATGGCTACACCTTC. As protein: CASSLSGPYGYTF.

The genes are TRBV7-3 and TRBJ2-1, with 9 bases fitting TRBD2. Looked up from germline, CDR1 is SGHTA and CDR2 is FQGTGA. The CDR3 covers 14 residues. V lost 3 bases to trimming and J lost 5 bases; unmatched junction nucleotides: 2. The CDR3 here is CASSLLAGHNEQFF. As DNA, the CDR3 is TGTGCCAGCAGCTTGCTAGCGGGACACAATGAGCAGTTCTTC.

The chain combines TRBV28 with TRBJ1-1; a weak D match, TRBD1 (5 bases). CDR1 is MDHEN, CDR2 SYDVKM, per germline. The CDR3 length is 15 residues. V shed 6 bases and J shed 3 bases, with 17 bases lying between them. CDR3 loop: CASRPPQGLDTEAFF. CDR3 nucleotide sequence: TGTGCCAGCAGACCCCCCCAGGGTTTGGACACTGAAGCTTTCTTT. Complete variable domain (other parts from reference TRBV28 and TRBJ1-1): DVKVTQSSRYLVKRTGEKVFLECVQDMDHENMFWYRQDPGLGLRLIYFSYDVKMKEKGDIPEGYSVSREKKERFSLILESASTNQTSMYLCASRPPQGLDTEAFFGQGTRLTVV.